These 18 T cell receptor beta chains were all obtained from the same sample, sequenced in a study of blood T cells in healthy people across ages. Primers used in a second PCR of roughly 7 to 12 cycles were a sample-barcoded 5' primer and a J-beta primer mix. One entry per CDR3 protein results from TCRdb running MiXCR on the 5' RACE reads. The profile shows around 870,000 distinct CDR3 sequences, about 30% of them singletons. The sample taken for sequencing was blood. These receptors were obtained from a woman of 80 years or more in good health.

This clonotype appeared many times. The V and J genes are TRBV9 and TRBJ2-1; perhaps TRBD2 as D (5 bases). V was cut by 8 bases and J by 4 bases, with 13 bases left in between. The germline V gene has CDR1 SGDLS and CDR2 YYNGEE. CDR3 length equals 13 residues. DNA for the CDR3: TGTGCCAGTGCCAGTAGCGTATACAATGAGCAGTTCTTC. Residues: CASASSVYNEQFF.

V is TRBV7-2 and J is TRBJ1-5; no clear D. V was trimmed by 5 bases and J by 7 bases, leaving 15 bases between them. Germline V gene data show CDR1 as SGHTA and CDR2 as FQGNSA. This CDR3 spans 14 amino acids. Written as DNA, the CDR3 is TGTGCCAGCAGCCCCCGACCGGGATGGCAGCCCCAGCATTTT. Translating gives CASSPRPGWQPQHF.

This clonotype was seen ten or more times. The genes are TRBV5-6 and TRBJ2-3; D may be TRBD2 (6 bases). The CDR3 extends over 16 amino acids. Germline V gives CDR1 SGHDT, CDR2 YYEEEE. Trimming removed 3 bases from V and 0 bases from J, with 14 bases in between. The CDR3 loop reads CASSYLSGSSTDTQYF. CDR3 bases: TGTGCCAGCAGCTACCTTAGCGGATCTAGCACAGATACGCAGTATTTT.

J is TRBJ1-1 and V is TRBV20-1, with a possible D match to TRBD1 (5 bases). Germline CDR1 is DFQATT and CDR2 is SNEGSKA (reference sequence). CDR3 length: 14 amino acids. V was clipped by 6 bases and J by 1 base, with 15 bases between them. The CDR3: CSAVRGRQNTEAFF. CDR3 nucleotide sequence: TGCAGTGCCGTAAGGGGCCGGCAGAACACTGAAGCTTTCTTT.

This rearrangement joins TRBV7-9 to TRBJ2-1; TRBD2 aligns across 8 bases. Per the germline V gene, CDR1 is SEHNR and CDR2 is FQNEAQ (reference sequence). V trimming: 3 bases; J trimming: 15 bases; junction bases outside the gene matches: 7. The CDR3 has 12 residues. In DNA form, the CDR3 reads TGTGCCAGCAGCTTTGAACGGGAGGGCCCGTTCTTC. Its protein product is CASSFEREGPFF.

This clonotype was found many times. The genes are TRBV4-3 and TRBJ2-1; no definite D call. The germline V gene encodes CDR1 LGHNA and CDR2 YSLEER. V was cut by 0 bases and J by 10 bases, with 16 bases left in between. The CDR3 runs 15 residues. In nucleotides, the CDR3 is TGCGCCAGCAGCCAAGAAAGGGTAGGGTTTCGGGAGCAGTTCTTC. Amino acid sequence: CASSQERVGFREQFF.

The genes are TRBV2 and TRBJ1-5; D not certain. The CDR3 consists of 13 residues. Germline-derived CDR1 and CDR2 are SNHLY and FYNNEI. V lost 6 bases and J 2 bases, leaving 8 bases between the germline ends. CDR3: CASSVERNQPQHF. The CDR3 region has the DNA TGTGCCAGCAGCGTAGAACGCAATCAGCCCCAGCATTTT.

This clonotype was seen only a few times. This chain links TRBV5-6 with TRBJ2-5, with 11 bases identical to TRBD1. The CDR3 covers 15 residues. Germline V gene lookup returns CDR1 SGHDT and CDR2 YYEEEE. V shed 3 bases, J shed 6 bases, and the junction held 7 bases outside the gene matches. The DNA of the CDR3 is TGTGCCAGCAGCTCAGGACAGGGGGCTTGGAAGACCCAGTACTTC. Protein product: CASSSGQGAWKTQYF.

About this clonotype itself: A read error may be the cause here, since a much bigger clone is one base away. The chain combines TRBV20-1 with TRBJ2-7; weak D call: TRBD2 (6 bases). The CDR3 consists of 14 residues. CDR1 and CDR2 from the germline V gene are DFQATT and SNEGSKA (reference sequence). The V gene lost 1 base and the J gene lost 1 base, with 11 bases spanning the gap. The CDR3, as DNA: TGCAGTGCTAGAGGGGGAGGACTATCCTACGAGCAGTACTTC. Protein sequence: CSARGGGLSYEQYF.

The chain has TRBV4-2 and TRBJ2-3; 10 bases agree with TRBD2. Germline assignment: CDR1 LGHNA and CDR2 YNFKEQ. The CDR3 sequence is 17 residues long. The V and J ends lost 1 base and 5 bases, in that order; junction bases with no gene match: 9. In DNA form, the CDR3 reads TGTGCCAGCAGCCAAGCTCCAGCAAGCGGGGGGGGAGATACGCAGTATTTT. It encodes CASSQAPASGGGDTQYF.

This clonotype was counted many times. The rearrangement joins TRBV12-3 or TRBV12-4 to TRBJ2-5; 8 positions agree with TRBD1. Losses at the gene ends were 6 bases for V and 2 bases for J; bases not matched to a gene: 5. The CDR3 is 14 residues long. DNA for the CDR3: TGTGCCAGCAGGGACACAGGGGGGCAAGAGACCCAGTACTTC. Translation: CASRDTGGQETQYF.

The genes are TRBV12-3 or TRBV12-4 and TRBJ1-2; weak D call: TRBD1 (5 bases). The CDR3 spans 13 residues. V was clipped by 5 bases and J by 8 bases, with 15 bases between them. The DNA of the CDR3 is TGTGCCAGCAGTGACTCGTGGGGCGAGGGCTACACCTTC. Amino acids: CASSDSWGEGYTF.

This clonotype was observed many times. The genes are TRBV29-1 and TRBJ2-1; 9 positions agree with TRBD1. Germline V gene lookup returns CDR1 SQVTM and CDR2 ANQGSEA. The junction had 13 bases not matched to a gene; V was cut back by 2 bases and J by 8 bases. The CDR3 consists of 16 residues. CDR3 loop: CSVEWLGQGVLYEQFF. As DNA, the CDR3 is TGCAGCGTTGAATGGTTGGGACAGGGTGTATTATATGAGCAGTTCTTC.

This clonotype was recorded once. This clone may be a read error of a much larger clone one base away. The V gene is TRBV3-1, the J gene TRBJ2-5, with 14 bases lining up with TRBD2. Germline V gene sequence: CDR1 LGHDT, CDR2 YNNKEL (reference sequence). V was clipped by 6 bases and J by 11 bases; unmatched bases: 14. CDR3 size: 16 residues. The CDR3 DNA is TGTGCCAGCAGGCCAACCCGACTAGCGGGGGGGAATGAGCAGTACTTC. It codes for CASRPTRLAGGNEQYF.

This clonotype was seen more than once but under ten times. The V gene is TRBV6-2 or TRBV6-3, the J gene TRBJ1-5; D not certain. Germline CDR1 is MNHEY and CDR2 is SVGEGT. V lost 6 bases, J lost 2 bases, and 11 bases lay in between. The CDR3 consists of 14 residues. Here the CDR3 DNA reads TGTGCCAGCAGGTTCCCTGGGGGCAATCAGCCCCAGCATTTT. This codes for CASRFPGGNQPQHF.

On this clonotype: This may be a read error: a much more frequent sequence differs by one nucleotide. The chain joins TRBV5-5 to TRBJ2-1, with D perhaps given as TRBD1 or TRBD2 (5 bases each). This CDR3 has 15 residues. Germline V gives CDR1 SGHKS, CDR2 YYEKEE (reference sequence). V was cut by 3 bases and J by 13 bases, with 23 bases left in between. The CDR3 region is CASSSPGPLKQTQFF. The DNA of the CDR3 is TGTGCCAGCAGCTCCCCGGGACCCCTAAAGCAAACCCAGTTCTTC.

CDR3 sequence reads: CASSLGAGGFDEQFF. The CDR3 DNA sequence: TGTGCCAGCAGCCTGGGAGCGGGAGGGTTCGATGAGCAGTTCTTC. The J gene is TRBJ2-1, the V gene TRBV7-9; the match to TRBD2 covers 10 bases. This CDR3 contains 15 residues. Germline CDR1 and CDR2: SEHNR and FQNEAQ (reference sequence). The junction had 9 bases not matched to a gene; V was cut back by 5 bases and J by 8 bases.

This clonotype was recorded a few times. The chain couples TRBV20-1 to TRBJ1-1, with 12 bases aligning to TRBD1. Germline V gene data show CDR1 as DFQATT and CDR2 as SNEGSKA (reference sequence). The V and J ends lost 5 bases and 6 bases, in that order; junction bases with no gene match: 16. The length of the CDR3 is 17 residues. The CDR3 loop reads CSASPRDRGLLQPEAFF. The CDR3 bases are TGCAGTGCTTCACCCCGGGACAGGGGGCTTCTCCAACCTGAAGCTTTCTTT.